This entry is about one T cell receptor (beta chain). No cognate antigen has been identified for it. No clone much larger than this one lies a single base away; base qualities are absent. The identical CDR3 is also encoded by other nucleotide sequences in the sample. The junction carries 6 bases between V and J, which are trimmed by 2 bases and 8 bases respectively. From a lookup of the germline V gene, CDR1 and CDR2 are MNHEY and SVGAGI. The CDR3 has 12 amino acids, counting the end cysteine and phenylalanine. Only the CDR3 region is kept as DNA, spanning 36 bases read in frame from base 1. The data belong to a study of Tregs in tolerant kidney transplant recipients (dated by TCRdb to the late 2010s). Regarding the research as a whole: TCRbeta sequencing was used in the study to identify donor-specific regulatory T cells before combined kidney and bone marrow transplantation, and the identified cells were then tracked after transplant. TCRbeta repertoire sequencing was used in a few healthy controls to compare several methods for expanding Tregs specific for an allogeneic donor. Overall study outcomes, separate from this receptor: Although technical replication error seemed to be minimal, the question of biological reproducibility was not addressed directly. Expanding Tregs with activated donor B cells appeared to identify the most biologically relevant and donor-specific TCRbeta repertoire. The study was limited by small patient numbers, and the findings need validation in larger populations and under other immunosuppression protocols.

For TCRbeta CDR3 sequencing, genomic DNA was extracted from sorted cells using the QIAGEN DNeasy Blood and Tissue Kit. High-throughput TCRbeta CDR3 sequencing, including PCR amplification with bias correction and internal controls, was performed commercially through immunoSEQ. In the paper's pipeline: Unique productive TCRbeta sequences were defined by CDR3 nucleotide sequence when primers matched and otherwise by CDR3 amino acid sequence together with Vbeta and Jbeta genes. To correct for sorting error, sequences found in more than one sorted population at a frequency ratio of 2:1 or less were discarded, and the remaining shared sequences were assigned to the population with the higher frequency. A sequence counted as donor-reactive if, in CFSE-low cells, the sequence had a frequency of at least 0.01% and was expanded at least 5-fold compared with unstimulated cells. Repertoire divergence was quantified by Jensen-Shannon divergence using the top 100 TCRbeta sequences ranked by frequency. For samples with multiple sequencing runs, sorting error was corrected separately for each run before the runs were pooled. The table was pulled from immuneACCESS by TCRdb, which kept in-frame rearrangements only. Such tables lose some clones; where checked, under half of the loss comes from unresolved V genes, and the rest has no known cause. V and J calls plus clone size are reproduced from that table; the DNA served to infer D and trimming. This sample holds roughly 250,000 clones; roughly four fifths were observed only once. The ten largest make up less than 0.75% of the sample.

Thawed PBMCs were FACS-sorted into unstimulated Tregs (CD4+CD25+CD127-), CD4+ non-Tregs (CD4+CD25-), CD4 cells and CD8 cells. Blood from healthy controls was obtained either from healthy volunteers or as purchased buffy coats. Healthy control blood was processed to PBMCs with a Ficoll density gradient and then cryopreserved, whereas patient PBMCs were collected both before and after transplant. The rearranged segments are TRBV6-5 and TRBJ1-4; TRBD1 might be the D gene, on 5 matching bases. This sequence was found in a human donor in good health. The sequenced material came from CD4+ T cells from blood. DNA sequence: TGTGCCAGCAGTTACGAGGGGGAAAAACTGTTTTTT. This sequence encodes CASSYEGEKLFF.